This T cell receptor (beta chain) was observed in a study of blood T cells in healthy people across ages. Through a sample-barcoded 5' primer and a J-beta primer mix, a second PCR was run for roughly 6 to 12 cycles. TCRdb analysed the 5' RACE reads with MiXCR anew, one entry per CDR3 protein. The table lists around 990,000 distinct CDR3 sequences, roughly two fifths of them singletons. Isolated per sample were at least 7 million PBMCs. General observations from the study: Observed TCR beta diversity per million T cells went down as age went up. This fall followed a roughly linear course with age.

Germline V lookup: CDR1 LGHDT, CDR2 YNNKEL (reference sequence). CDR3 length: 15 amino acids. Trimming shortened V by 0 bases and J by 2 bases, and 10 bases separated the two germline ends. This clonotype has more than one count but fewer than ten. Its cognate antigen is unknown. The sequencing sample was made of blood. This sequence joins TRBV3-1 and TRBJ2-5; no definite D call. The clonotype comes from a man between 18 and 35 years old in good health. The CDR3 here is CASSQDTRPQETQYF. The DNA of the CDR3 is TGTGCCAGCAGCCAAGATACTCGACCACAAGAGACCCAGTACTTC.